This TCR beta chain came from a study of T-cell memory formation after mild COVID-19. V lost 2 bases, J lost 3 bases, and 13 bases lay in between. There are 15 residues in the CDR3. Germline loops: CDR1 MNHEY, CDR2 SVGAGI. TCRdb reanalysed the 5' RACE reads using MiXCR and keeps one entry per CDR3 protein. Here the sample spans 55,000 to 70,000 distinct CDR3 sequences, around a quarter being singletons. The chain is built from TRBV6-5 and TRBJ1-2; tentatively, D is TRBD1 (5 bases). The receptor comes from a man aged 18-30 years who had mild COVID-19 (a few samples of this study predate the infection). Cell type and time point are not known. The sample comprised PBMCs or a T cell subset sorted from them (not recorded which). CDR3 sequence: CASSYRSTGHYGYTF. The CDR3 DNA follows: TGTGCCAGCAGTTACCGTTCTACAGGACACTATGGCTACACCTTC.